One sample yielded the 24 T cell receptor beta chains listed below, sequenced in a study of patients and donors after allogeneic stem cell transplantation. TCRdb redid the calling of the RT-PCR reads with MiXCR, one entry per CDR3 protein. Here the sample spans about a million distinct CDR3 sequences, over 15% being singletons. Sequencing was done on a sample of blood, either unsorted or a sorted T cell fraction (not recorded which). All receptors derive from a human donor who was either an allogeneic HSCT recipient or a stem cell or donor lymphocyte infusion donor (not recorded which). It is not recorded whose cells these are; they may come from a transplant donor.

The J gene is TRBJ2-2, the V gene TRBV13; D is unresolved. There are 16 residues in the CDR3. V was clipped by 5 bases and J by 0 bases, with 13 bases between them. CDR1 is PRHDT and CDR2 is FYEKMQ in the germline V gene (reference sequence). CDR3 sequence (DNA): TGTGCCAGCAGCGAAAAAACCGGGTCGAACACCGGGGAGCTGTTTTTT. Translating it yields CASSEKTGSNTGELFF.

This clonotype was observed a few times. The chain links TRBV7-2 to TRBJ2-3, with D hard to call. The germline gives CDR1 SGHTA, CDR2 FQGNSA. V lost 4 bases, J lost 5 bases, and 16 bases lay in between. The CDR3 length is 15 residues. CDR3: CASSSLRGVRDTQYF. As DNA, the CDR3 is TGTGCCAGCAGCTCCCTCCGTGGGGTTCGAGATACGCAGTATTTT.

The chain employs TRBV20-1 and TRBJ2-3; TRBD2 matches 10 bases. Unmatched junction bases numbered 11, after V lost 6 bases and J lost 5 bases. CDR1 DFQATT and CDR2 SNEGSKA come from the germline V gene (reference sequence). The CDR3 length is 15 residues. The CDR3 loop reads CSARTSGKGGDTQYF. Written as DNA, the CDR3 is TGCAGTGCGAGGACTAGCGGAAAGGGAGGAGATACGCAGTATTTT.

This clonotype was counted a few times. This rearrangement joins TRBV5-1 to TRBJ2-1; 9 nucleotides agree with TRBD2. Losses at the gene ends were 5 bases for V and 3 bases for J; bases not matched to a gene: 9. From germline, CDR1 is SGHRS and CDR2 YFSETQ. The CDR3 is 16 residues long. The CDR3 sequence is CASSSPSTSGYNEQFF. CDR3 in DNA: TGCGCCAGCAGTTCTCCTTCGACTAGCGGCTACAATGAGCAGTTCTTC.

This clonotype was seen only a few times. This chain joins TRBV6-1 and TRBJ2-6; D is unclear. The CDR3 is 15 residues long. From germline, CDR1 is MNHNS and CDR2 SASEGT. V lost 5 bases, J lost 1 base, and 9 bases lay in between. CDR3 in DNA: TGTGCCAGCAGTCGTGTAAGGTCTGGGGCCAACGTCCTGACTTTC. Amino acids: CASSRVRSGANVLTF.

The chain uses TRBV2 and TRBJ2-1; a possible D gene is TRBD1 (6 bases). Trimming left V 10 bases short and J 6 bases short, with 13 bases between. The CDR3 is made up of 12 amino acids. CDR1 and CDR2 (germline): SNHLY, FYNNEI. The CDR3 spells CATRTEGNEQFF. CDR3 nucleotides: TGTGCCACCAGGACAGAGGGCAATGAGCAGTTCTTC.

This clonotype was picked up a small number of times. The rearrangement joins TRBV6-5 to TRBJ2-1; 8 nucleotides match TRBD2. CDR3 length: 14 amino acids. Germline values: CDR1 MNHEY, CDR2 SVGAGI. The trim removed 2 bases at V and 8 bases at J, leaving 5 bases unmatched. CDR3 nucleotide sequence: TGTGCCAGCAGTTACCGGACTAGCCTTGATGAGCAGTTCTTC. This gives the protein CASSYRTSLDEQFF.

This clonotype was recorded at least ten times. The chain is built from TRBV27 and TRBJ2-5; 8 nucleotides align to TRBD2. Germline values: CDR1 MNHEY, CDR2 SMNVEV (reference sequence). The V and J ends lost 5 bases and 8 bases, in that order; junction bases with no gene match: 10. This CDR3 is built from 14 residues. The CDR3, as DNA: TGTGCCAGCAGTAGCACTAGCGGCCCGGATACCCAGTACTTC. Translated, it gives CASSSTSGPDTQYF.

This clonotype was counted between two and nine times. The chain employs TRBV20-1 and TRBJ2-4; D may be TRBD1 (6 bases). V lost 0 bases and J lost 7, with 13 bases in between. The CDR3 loop spans 14 amino acids. Germline V gene data show CDR1 as DFQATT and CDR2 as SNEGSKA (reference sequence). The CDR3 protein is CSARENSQGNIQYF. CDR3 sequence (DNA): TGCAGTGCTAGAGAGAACAGCCAGGGGAACATTCAGTACTTC.

This clonotype was seen a few times. This chain joins TRBV9 and TRBJ2-1; D ambiguous. Germline V gene lookup returns CDR1 SGDLS and CDR2 YYNGEE. The CDR3 has 14 amino acids. V lost 1 base to trimming and J lost 9 bases, with 14 bases between them. This chain's CDR3 is CASSVRTRLGEQFF. The DNA of the CDR3 is TGTGCCAGCAGCGTAAGAACCAGGTTGGGTGAGCAGTTCTTC.

This clonotype has just a few counts. The chain recombines TRBV20-1 with TRBJ2-1; D gene uncertain. Germline V lookup: CDR1 DFQATT, CDR2 SNEGSKA (reference sequence). Trimming pared 8 bases from V and 12 bases from J, leaving 11 bases between. This CDR3 is built from 9 residues. CDR3 sequence (DNA): TGCAGTTGGATTAGGCCGCAGTTCTTC. As protein: CSWIRPQFF.

The chain combines TRBV25-1 with TRBJ2-5; D call uncertain. Looked up from germline, CDR1 is MGHDK and CDR2 is SYGVNS. The CDR3 loop spans 9 amino acids. The CDR3 reads CDLQETQYF. The CDR3 DNA reads TGTGACCTCCAAGAGACCCAGTACTTC.

This chain links TRBV20-1 with TRBJ2-5; D is undetermined. V lost 4 bases and J lost 2, with 8 bases in between. The CDR3 totals 12 residues. The V gene's germline CDR1 is DFQATT and CDR2 SNEGSKA (reference sequence). The CDR3 DNA follows: TGCAGTGCTAAAGGCTTTCAAGAGACCCAGTACTTC. It yields the protein CSAKGFQETQYF.

This clonotype was observed a few times. The gene calls are TRBV6-5 and TRBJ1-1; 7 bases are shared with TRBD1. Trimming took 0 bases from V and 4 from J; bases not matched to a gene: 8. The CDR3 totals 16 residues. Germline-derived CDR1 and CDR2 are MNHEY and SVGAGI. The CDR3 spells CASSYSLQEGATEAFF. The CDR3 DNA follows: TGTGCCAGCAGTTACTCGTTACAGGAGGGGGCCACTGAAGCTTTCTTT.

The J gene is TRBJ1-2, the V gene TRBV18, with D unresolved. The CDR3 has 16 amino acids. The V gene's germline CDR1 is KGHSH and CDR2 LQKENI. V lost 2 bases and J 7 bases, leaving 20 bases between the germline ends. The DNA for the CDR3 is TGTGCCAGCTCACCAAAGGAGGTGCCGTCGTCGGGTGGCTACACCTTC. Amino acids: CASSPKEVPSSGGYTF.

This clonotype has just a few counts. The chain couples TRBV2 to TRBJ2-5; a possible D gene is TRBD2 (5 bases). The ends were cut back, 3 bases at V and 6 bases at J, with 11 bases in the middle. This CDR3 has 13 residues. Per germline, CDR1 SNHLY and CDR2 FYNNEI. DNA for the CDR3: TGTGCCAGCAGTGAGGTGGGCGGGCAGACCCAGTACTTC. Its translation is CASSEVGGQTQYF.

The V and J genes are TRBV15 and TRBJ2-2, with TRBD1 matching 8 bases. The CDR3 extends over 16 amino acids. CDR1 is LNHNV, CDR2 YYDKDF, per germline (reference sequence). The junction had 7 bases not matched to a gene; V was cut back by 3 bases and J by 4 bases. This chain's CDR3 is CATSRKDRAVTGELFF. The CDR3 DNA is TGTGCCACCAGCAGGAAGGACAGGGCGGTCACCGGGGAGCTGTTTTTT. The entire variable domain, with the rest obtained from reference TRBV15 and TRBJ2-2, is as follows: DAMVIQNPRYQVTQFGKPVTLSCSQTLNHNVMYWYQQKSSQAPKLLFHYYDKDFNNEADTPDNFQSRRPNTSFCFLDIRSPGLGDTAMYLCATSRKDRAVTGELFFGEGSRLTVL.

This clonotype was counted many times. The chain joins TRBV12-3 or TRBV12-4 to TRBJ1-5; weak D call: TRBD1 (6 bases). The CDR3 has 17 residues. Trimming stripped 5 bases from V and 1 base from J, with 18 bases between. The CDR3: CASSPVRGGRSNQPQHF. DNA of the CDR3: TGTGCCAGCAGTCCAGTAAGGGGGGGCCGAAGCAATCAGCCCCAGCATTTT.

This clonotype was seen a few times. The genes are TRBV12-3 or TRBV12-4 and TRBJ2-2; D is undetermined. The CDR3 consists of 16 residues. With 5 bases removed from V and 0 bases from J, the gap between germline ends came to 13 bases. The CDR3 spells CASSIRLSTNTGELFF. The CDR3, as DNA: TGTGCCAGCAGTATCCGATTGAGCACGAACACCGGGGAGCTGTTTTTT.

This clonotype was detected a few times. The V call is TRBV7-8, the J call TRBJ2-1, with 7 bases lining up with TRBD1. This CDR3 spans 15 amino acids. CDR1 is SGHVS and CDR2 is FQNEAQ in the germline V gene. V was clipped by 2 bases and J by 6 bases; unmatched bases: 7. The CDR3 is CASSLFRGKGNEQFF. The CDR3 DNA reads TGTGCCAGCAGCTTATTCAGGGGGAAGGGCAATGAGCAGTTCTTC.

The rearrangement links TRBV5-1 to TRBJ1-2; D gene unclear. The germline gives CDR1 SGHRS, CDR2 YFSETQ. V was trimmed by 1 base and J by 1 base, leaving 5 bases between them. The CDR3 runs to 13 residues. The CDR3 here is CASSLPNNYGYTF. The CDR3 nucleotides read TGCGCCAGCAGCTTGCCAAATAACTATGGCTACACCTTC.

V and J are TRBV9 and TRBJ2-2; 13 nucleotides agree with TRBD2. The V and J ends lost 0 bases and 5 bases, in that order; junction bases with no gene match: 4. There are 17 residues in the CDR3. The germline V gene encodes CDR1 SGDLS and CDR2 YYNGEE. The DNA of the CDR3 is TGTGCCAGCAGCGTAGAGAGGGGACTAGCGGGAACCGGGGAGCTGTTTTTT. This encodes CASSVERGLAGTGELFF.

This clonotype came up a few times. This chain connects TRBV10-3 to TRBJ2-3; 7 positions agree with TRBD2. The CDR3 totals 13 residues. Looked up from germline, CDR1 is ENHRY and CDR2 is SYGVKD. V shed 9 bases and J 5 bases; nucleotides not matched to a gene: 8. The DNA for the CDR3 is TGTGCCATACTAGCGCCCACGGAAGATACGCAGTATTTT. Protein: CAILAPTEDTQYF.

The chain carries TRBV18 and TRBJ1-1, with D perhaps matching TRBD1 (5 bases). The CDR3 runs 16 residues. CDR1 and CDR2 (germline): KGHSH, LQKENI. Trimming cost V 2 bases and J 4 bases, with 17 bases left between them. The CDR3 nucleotides read TGTGCCAGCTCACCAAAGGGGCAGTTATTCGTCACTGAAGCTTTCTTT. This encodes CASSPKGQLFVTEAFF.